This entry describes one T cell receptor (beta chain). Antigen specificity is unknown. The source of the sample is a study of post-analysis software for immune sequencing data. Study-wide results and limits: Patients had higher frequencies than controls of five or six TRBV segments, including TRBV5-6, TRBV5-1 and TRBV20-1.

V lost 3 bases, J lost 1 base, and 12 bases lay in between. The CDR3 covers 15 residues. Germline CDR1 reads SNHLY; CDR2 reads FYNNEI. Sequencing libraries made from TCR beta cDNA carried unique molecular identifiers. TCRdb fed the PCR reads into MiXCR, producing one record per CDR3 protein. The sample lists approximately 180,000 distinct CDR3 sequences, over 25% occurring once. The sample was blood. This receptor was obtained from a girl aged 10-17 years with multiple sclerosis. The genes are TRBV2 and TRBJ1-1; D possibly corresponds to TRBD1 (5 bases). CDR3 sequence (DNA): TGTGCCAGCAGTGATAAGGGGCTCGGGAACACTGAAGCTTTCTTT. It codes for CASSDKGLGNTEAFF.